This T cell receptor (beta chain) appears in the sequencing data of a study of T cell repertoires in cytomegalovirus infection. The trim removed 9 bases at V and 3 bases at J, leaving 4 bases unmatched. The CDR3 contains 13 residues. Germline V gene lookup returns CDR1 MDHEN and CDR2 SYDVKM. TCRdb redid the calling of the reads with MiXCR, one entry per CDR3 protein. This table holds a few hundred thousand distinct CDR3 sequences, 40% found once. Comment on this clonotype: Its antigen is unknown.

Whole-study findings and limits: Carriers of CMV and the relevant HLA type were discriminated by public TCR beta frequency.

The sequenced sample was cultured PBMCs, obtained from culture after CMV antigen stimulation. The chain couples TRBV28 to TRBJ1-1, with 10 bases fitting TRBD1. The sequence came from a human donor in good health (CMV status not recorded). Some clones in this sample may be carry-over from other donors' samples. CDR3 bases: TGTGCCAGTAGGACAGGGGGGTACACTGAAGCTTTCTTT. It codes for CASRTGGYTEAFF.